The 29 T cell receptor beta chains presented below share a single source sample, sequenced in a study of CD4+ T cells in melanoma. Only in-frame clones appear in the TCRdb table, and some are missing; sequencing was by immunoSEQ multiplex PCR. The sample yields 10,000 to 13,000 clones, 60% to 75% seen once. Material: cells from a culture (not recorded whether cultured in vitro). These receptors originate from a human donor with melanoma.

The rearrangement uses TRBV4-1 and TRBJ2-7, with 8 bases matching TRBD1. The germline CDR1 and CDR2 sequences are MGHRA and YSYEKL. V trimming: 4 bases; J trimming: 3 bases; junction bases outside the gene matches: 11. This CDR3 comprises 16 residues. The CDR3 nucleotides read TGCGCCAGCAGCCGGCGCTCGGCAGGGGGCATCTACGAGCAGTACTTC. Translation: CASSRRSAGGIYEQYF.

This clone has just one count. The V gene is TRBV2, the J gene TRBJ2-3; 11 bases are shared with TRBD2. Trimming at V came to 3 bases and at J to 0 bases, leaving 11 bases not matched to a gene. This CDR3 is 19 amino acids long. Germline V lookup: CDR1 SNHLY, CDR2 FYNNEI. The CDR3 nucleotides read TGTGCCAGCAGTGACCCATATAGAAGACTAGCGGGGAGCACAGATACGCAGTATTTT. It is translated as CASSDPYRRLAGSTDTQYF.

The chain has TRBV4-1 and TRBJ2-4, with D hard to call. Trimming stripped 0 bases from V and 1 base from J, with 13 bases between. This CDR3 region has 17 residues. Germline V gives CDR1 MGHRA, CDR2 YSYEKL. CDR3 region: CASSQDFSLPAKNIQYF. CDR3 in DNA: TGCGCCAGCAGCCAAGACTTCTCTCTACCCGCCAAAAACATTCAGTACTTC.

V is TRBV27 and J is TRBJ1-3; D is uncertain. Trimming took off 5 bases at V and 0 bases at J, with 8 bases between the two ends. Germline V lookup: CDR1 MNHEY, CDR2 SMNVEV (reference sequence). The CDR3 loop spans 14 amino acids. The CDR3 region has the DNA TGTGCCAGCAGTGCCACCGTCTCTGGAAACACCATATATTTT. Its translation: CASSATVSGNTIYF.

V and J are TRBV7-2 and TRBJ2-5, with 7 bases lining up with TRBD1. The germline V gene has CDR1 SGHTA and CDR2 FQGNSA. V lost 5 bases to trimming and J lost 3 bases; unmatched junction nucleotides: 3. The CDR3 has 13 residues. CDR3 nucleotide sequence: TGTGCCAGCAGCCCGACAGGGAAAGAGACCCAGTACTTC. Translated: CASSPTGKETQYF. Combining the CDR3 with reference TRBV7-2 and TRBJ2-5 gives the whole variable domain GAGVSQSPSNKVTEKGKDVELRCDPISGHTALYWYRQSLGQGLEFLIYFQGNSAPDKSGLPSDRFSAERTGGSVSTLTIQRTQQEDSAVYLCASSPTGKETQYFGPGTRLLVL.

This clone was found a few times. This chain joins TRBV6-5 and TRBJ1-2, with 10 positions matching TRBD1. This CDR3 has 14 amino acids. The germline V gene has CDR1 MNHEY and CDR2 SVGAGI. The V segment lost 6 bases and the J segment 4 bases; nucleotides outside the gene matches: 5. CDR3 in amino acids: CASRDRDRGYGYTF. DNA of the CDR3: TGTGCCAGCAGGGACCGGGACAGGGGCTATGGCTACACCTTC.

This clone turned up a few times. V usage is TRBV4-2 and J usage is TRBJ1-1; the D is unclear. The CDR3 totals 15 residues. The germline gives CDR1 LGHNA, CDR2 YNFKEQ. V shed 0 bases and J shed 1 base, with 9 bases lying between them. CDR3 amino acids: CASSQDLGGNTEAFF. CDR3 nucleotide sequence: TGTGCCAGCAGCCAAGATCTGGGCGGGAACACTGAAGCTTTCTTT.

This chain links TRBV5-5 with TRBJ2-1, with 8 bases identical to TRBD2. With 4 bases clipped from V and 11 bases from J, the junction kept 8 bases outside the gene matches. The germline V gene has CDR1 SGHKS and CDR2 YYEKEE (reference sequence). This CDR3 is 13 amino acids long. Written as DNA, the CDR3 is TGTGCCAGCAGCCCGACTAGCGACCCCAAGCAGTTCTTC. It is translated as CASSPTSDPKQFF.

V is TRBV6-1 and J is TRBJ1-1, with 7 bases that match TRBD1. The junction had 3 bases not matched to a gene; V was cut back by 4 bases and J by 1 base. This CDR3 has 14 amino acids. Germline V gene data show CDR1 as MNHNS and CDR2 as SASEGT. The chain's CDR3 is CASSVRDRNTEAFF. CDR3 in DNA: TGTGCCAGCAGTGTCCGGGACAGGAACACTGAAGCTTTCTTT.

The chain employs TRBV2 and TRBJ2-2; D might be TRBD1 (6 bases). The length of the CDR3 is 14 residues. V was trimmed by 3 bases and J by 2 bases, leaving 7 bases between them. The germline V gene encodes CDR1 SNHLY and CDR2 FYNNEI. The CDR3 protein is CASSEDSNTGELFF. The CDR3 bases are TGTGCCAGCAGTGAGGACAGTAACACCGGGGAGCTGTTTTTT.

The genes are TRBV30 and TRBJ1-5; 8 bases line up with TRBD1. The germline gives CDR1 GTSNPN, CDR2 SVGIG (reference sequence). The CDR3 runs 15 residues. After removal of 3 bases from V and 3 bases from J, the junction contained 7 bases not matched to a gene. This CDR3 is CAWRAGGLPNQPQHF. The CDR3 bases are TGTGCCTGGAGGGCAGGGGGCCTTCCCAATCAGCCCCAGCATTTT.

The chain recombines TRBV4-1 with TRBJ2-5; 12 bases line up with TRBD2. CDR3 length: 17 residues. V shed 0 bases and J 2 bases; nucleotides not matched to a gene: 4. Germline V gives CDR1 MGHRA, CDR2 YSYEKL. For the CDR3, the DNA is TGCGCCAGCAGCCAAGATCGCCTAGCGGGGGGGCAAGAGACCCAGTACTTC. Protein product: CASSQDRLAGGQETQYF.

The CDR3 DNA follows: TGTGCCAGCAGCTTCAAAAGCAGCGGGGGGGGAGTAGATACGCAGTATTTT. Translating gives CASSFKSSGGGVDTQYF. This chain connects TRBV7-2 to TRBJ2-3, with 10 positions matching TRBD2. The CDR3 consists of 17 residues. Losses at the gene ends were 3 bases for V and 5 bases for J; bases not matched to a gene: 11. Per the germline V gene, CDR1 is SGHTA and CDR2 is FQGNSA. Combining the CDR3 with reference TRBV7-2 and TRBJ2-3 gives the whole variable domain GAGVSQSPSNKVTEKGKDVELRCDPISGHTALYWYRQSLGQGLEFLIYFQGNSAPDKSGLPSDRFSAERTGGSVSTLTIQRTQQEDSAVYLCASSFKSSGGGVDTQYFGPGTRLTVL.

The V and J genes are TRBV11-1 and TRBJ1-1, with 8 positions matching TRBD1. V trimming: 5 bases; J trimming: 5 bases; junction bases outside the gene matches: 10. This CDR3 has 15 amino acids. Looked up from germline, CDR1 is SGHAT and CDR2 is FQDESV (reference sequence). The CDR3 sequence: CASSPGSGGRTEAFF. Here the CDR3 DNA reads TGTGCCAGCAGCCCTGGATCAGGGGGCCGTACTGAAGCTTTCTTT.

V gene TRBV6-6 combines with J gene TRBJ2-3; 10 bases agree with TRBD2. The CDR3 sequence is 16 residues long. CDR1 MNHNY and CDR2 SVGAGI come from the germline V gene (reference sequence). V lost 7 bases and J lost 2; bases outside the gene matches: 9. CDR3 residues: CASTKTSGPSTDTQYF. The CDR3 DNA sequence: TGTGCCAGCACCAAGACTAGCGGGCCGTCCACAGATACGCAGTATTTT.

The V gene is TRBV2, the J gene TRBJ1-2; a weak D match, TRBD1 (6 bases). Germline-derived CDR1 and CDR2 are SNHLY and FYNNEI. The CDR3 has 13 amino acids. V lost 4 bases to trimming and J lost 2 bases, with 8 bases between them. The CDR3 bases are TGTGCCAGCAGTGTTCAGGGGAACTATGGCTACACCTTC. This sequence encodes CASSVQGNYGYTF. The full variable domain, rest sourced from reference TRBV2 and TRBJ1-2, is EPEVTQTPSHQVTQMGQEVILRCVPISNHLYFYWYRQILGQKVEFLVSFYNNEISEKSEIFDDQFSVERPDGSNFTLKIRSTKLEDSAMYFCASSVQGNYGYTFGSGTRLTVV.

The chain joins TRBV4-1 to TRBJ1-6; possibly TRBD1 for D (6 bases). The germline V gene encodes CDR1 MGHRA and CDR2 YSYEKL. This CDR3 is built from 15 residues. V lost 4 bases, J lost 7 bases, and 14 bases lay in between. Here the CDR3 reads CASSPGDRRNSPLHF. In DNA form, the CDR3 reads TGCGCCAGCAGCCCAGGGGATCGTCGGAATTCACCCCTCCACTTT.

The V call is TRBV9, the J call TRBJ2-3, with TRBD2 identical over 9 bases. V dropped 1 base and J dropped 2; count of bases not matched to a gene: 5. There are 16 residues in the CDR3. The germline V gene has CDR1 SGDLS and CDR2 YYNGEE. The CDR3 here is CASSVTGTSHTDTQYF. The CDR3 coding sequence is TGTGCCAGCAGCGTAACCGGGACTAGCCACACAGATACGCAGTATTTT.

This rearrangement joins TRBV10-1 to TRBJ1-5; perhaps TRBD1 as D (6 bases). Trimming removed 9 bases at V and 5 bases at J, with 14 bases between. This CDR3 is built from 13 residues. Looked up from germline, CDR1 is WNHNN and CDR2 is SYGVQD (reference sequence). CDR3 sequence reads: CASSRGADQPQHF. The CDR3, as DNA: TGCGCCAGTTCCAGGGGTGCGGATCAGCCCCAGCATTTT.

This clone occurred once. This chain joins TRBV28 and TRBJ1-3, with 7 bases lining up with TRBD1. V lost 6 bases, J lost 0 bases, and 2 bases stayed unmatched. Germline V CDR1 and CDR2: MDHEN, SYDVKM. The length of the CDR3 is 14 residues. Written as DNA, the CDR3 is TGTGCCAGCAGGGCAGGGGGCTCTGGAAACACCATATATTTT. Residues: CASRAGGSGNTIYF.

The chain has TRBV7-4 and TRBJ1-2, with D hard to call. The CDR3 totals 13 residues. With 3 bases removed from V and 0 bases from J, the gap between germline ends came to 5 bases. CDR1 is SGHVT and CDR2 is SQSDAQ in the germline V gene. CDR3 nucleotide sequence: TGTGCCAGCAGCTTTTTGGCTAACTATGGCTACACCTTC. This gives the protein CASSFLANYGYTF. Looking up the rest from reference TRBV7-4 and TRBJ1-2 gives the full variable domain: GAGVSQSPRYKVAKRGRDVALRCDSISGHVTLYWYRQTLGQGSEVLTYSQSDAQRDKSGRPSGRFSAERPERSVSTLKIQRTEQGDSAVYLCASSFLANYGYTFGSGTRLTVV.

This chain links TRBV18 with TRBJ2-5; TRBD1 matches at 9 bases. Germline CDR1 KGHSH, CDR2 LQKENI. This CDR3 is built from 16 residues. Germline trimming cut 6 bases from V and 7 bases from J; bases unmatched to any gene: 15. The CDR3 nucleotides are TGTGCCAGCTCGCCTCCACAGGGGGCGCGTTTAGGGACCCAGTACTTC. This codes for CASSPPQGARLGTQYF.

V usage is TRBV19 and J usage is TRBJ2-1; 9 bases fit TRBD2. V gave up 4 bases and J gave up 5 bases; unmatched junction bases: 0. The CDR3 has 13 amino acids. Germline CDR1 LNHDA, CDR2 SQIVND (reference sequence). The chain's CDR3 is CASSRTSDNEQFF. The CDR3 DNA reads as TGTGCCAGTAGTAGGACTAGCGACAATGAGCAGTTCTTC.

CDR3 in amino acids: CAWSPTSYDANTEAFF. In nucleotides, the CDR3 is TGTGCCTGGAGTCCCACTTCGTACGATGCGAACACTGAAGCTTTCTTT. The chain couples TRBV30 to TRBJ1-1; D unclear. The germline V gene has CDR1 GTSNPN and CDR2 SVGIG (reference sequence). Trimming left V 2 bases short and J 1 base short, with 17 bases between. This CDR3 comprises 16 residues.

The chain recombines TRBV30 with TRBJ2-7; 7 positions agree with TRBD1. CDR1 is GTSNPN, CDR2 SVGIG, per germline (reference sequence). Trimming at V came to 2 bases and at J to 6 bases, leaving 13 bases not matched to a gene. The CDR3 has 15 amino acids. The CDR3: CAWSTQTGWLSEQYF. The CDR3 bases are TGTGCCTGGAGTACGCAGACAGGGTGGCTCAGCGAGCAGTACTTC.

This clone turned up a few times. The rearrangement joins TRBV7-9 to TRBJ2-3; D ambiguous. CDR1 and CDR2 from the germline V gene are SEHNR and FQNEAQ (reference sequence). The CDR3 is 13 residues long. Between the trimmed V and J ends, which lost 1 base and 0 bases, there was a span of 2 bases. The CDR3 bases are TGTGCCAGCAGCTTAGTAAGCACAGATACGCAGTATTTT. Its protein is CASSLVSTDTQYF.

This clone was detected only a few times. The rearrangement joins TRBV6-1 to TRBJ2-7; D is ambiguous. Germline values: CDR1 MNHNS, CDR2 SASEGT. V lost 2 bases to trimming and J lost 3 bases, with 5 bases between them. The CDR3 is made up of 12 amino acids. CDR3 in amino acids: CASSEKGYEQYF. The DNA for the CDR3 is TGTGCCAGCAGTGAAAAAGGCTACGAGCAGTACTTC.

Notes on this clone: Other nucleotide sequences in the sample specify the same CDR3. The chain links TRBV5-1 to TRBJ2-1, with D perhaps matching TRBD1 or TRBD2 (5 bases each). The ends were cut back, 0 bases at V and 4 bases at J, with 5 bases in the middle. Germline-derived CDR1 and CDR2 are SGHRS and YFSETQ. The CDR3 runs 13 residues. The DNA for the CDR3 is TGCGCCAGCAGCTTGGGGGGGTACAATGAGCAGTTCTTC. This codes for CASSLGGYNEQFF.

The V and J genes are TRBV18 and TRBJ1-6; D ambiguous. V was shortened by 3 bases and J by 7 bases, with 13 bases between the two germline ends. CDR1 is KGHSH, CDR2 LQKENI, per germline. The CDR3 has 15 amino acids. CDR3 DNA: TGTGCCAGCTCACCGTCGGCCGGGAAAAATTCACCCCTCCACTTT. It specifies CASSPSAGKNSPLHF.